The next 18 T cell receptor beta chains were all read from a single sample in a study of vaccination effects on CD4 cells after COVID-19. These receptors' antigens are unknown. With the ViraFEST assay, the study expanded antigen-specific CD4+ T cells using viral peptide pools, then sequenced them. Culture proceeded for 9 to 11 days, and CD4+ T cells were then isolated. Among the vaccine recipients, none had a prior SARS-CoV-2 infection, and nucleocapsid antibodies were negative. The protocol was immunoSEQ multiplex PCR, while the TCRdb copy is restricted to in-frame clones and leaves out a portion. Among around 79,000 clones listed, more than 60% were seen once. Here the sequenced sample was CD4+ T cells from PBMCs cultured with SARS-CoV-2 spike peptides, taken before COVID-19 vaccination. The source of these receptors is a human donor who received a COVID-19 vaccine.

The chain is built from TRBV19 and TRBJ2-3, with D possibly TRBD2 on 5 matching bases. Trimming removed 1 base at V and 3 bases at J, with 8 bases between. The CDR3 consists of 14 residues. Per germline, CDR1 LNHDA and CDR2 SQIVND (reference sequence). For the CDR3, the DNA is TGTGCCAGTAGTATAGTATTAGCGACAGATACGCAGTATTTT. This codes for CASSIVLATDTQYF. Looking up the rest from reference TRBV19 and TRBJ2-3 gives the full variable domain: DGGITQSPKYLFRKEGQNVTLSCEQNLNHDAMYWYRQDPGQGLRLIYYSQIVNDFQKGDIAEGYSVSREKKESFPLTVTSAQKNPTAFYLCASSIVLATDTQYFGPGTRLTVL.

The chain uses TRBV6-2 or TRBV6-3 and TRBJ1-2; no firm D call. CDR3 size: 12 residues. V was cut by 2 bases and J by 4 bases, with 5 bases left in between. The germline gives CDR1 MNHEY, CDR2 SVGEGT. CDR3 coding DNA: TGTGCCAGCAGTTACGCTCTCTATGGCTACACCTTC. Protein: CASSYALYGYTF.

This clone was seen only once. Other nucleotide sequences in the sample specify the same CDR3. The V and J genes are TRBV5-1 and TRBJ2-2; 11 bases are a match to TRBD2. V shed 5 bases and J 0 bases; nucleotides not matched to a gene: 3. The CDR3 loop spans 16 amino acids. CDR1 and CDR2 (germline): SGHRS, YFSETQ. In DNA form, the CDR3 reads TGCGCCAGCAGTCTACTAGCGGGGGCGAACACCGGGGAGCTGTTTTTT. Protein sequence: CASSLLAGANTGELFF.

J is TRBJ2-1 and V is TRBV19; 10 bases line up with TRBD1. The CDR3 length is 15 residues. Per the germline V gene, CDR1 is LNHDA and CDR2 is SQIVND (reference sequence). V lost 7 bases, J lost 1 base, and 4 bases stayed unmatched. The CDR3 loop reads CASKVGQGSYNEQFF. DNA of the CDR3: TGTGCCAGTAAGGTGGGACAGGGGTCCTACAATGAGCAGTTCTTC. The variable domain in full, with the rest retrieved from reference TRBV19 and TRBJ2-1, is DGGITQSPKYLFRKEGQNVTLSCEQNLNHDAMYWYRQDPGQGLRLIYYSQIVNDFQKGDIAEGYSVSREKKESFPLTVTSAQKNPTAFYLCASKVGQGSYNEQFFGPGTRLTVL.

The V gene is TRBV30, the J gene TRBJ1-4; 8 bases match TRBD1. Germline CDR1 GTSNPN, CDR2 SVGIG (reference sequence). The junction had 7 bases not matched to a gene; V was cut back by 3 bases and J by 7 bases. The CDR3 runs 14 residues. The CDR3 coding sequence is TGTGCCTGGAGCGTCGGACAGGGTATTGAAAAACTGTTTTTT. Amino acid sequence: CAWSVGQGIEKLFF.

The chain combines TRBV30 with TRBJ2-1, with D possibly matching TRBD2 (7 bases). Germline V CDR1 and CDR2: GTSNPN, SVGIG (reference sequence). V dropped 3 bases and J dropped 2 bases, with 11 bases sitting between them. The CDR3 loop spans 14 amino acids. The CDR3 loop reads CAWRTGGTYNEQFF. DNA of the CDR3: TGTGCCTGGAGAACGGGGGGCACCTACAATGAGCAGTTCTTC.

The chain uses TRBV7-3 and TRBJ2-3; 12 positions agree with TRBD2. Germline V lookup: CDR1 SGHTA, CDR2 FQGTGA. This CDR3 region has 16 residues. J gave up 5 bases and V 3 bases, and 6 bases lay outside the gene matches. The CDR3 nucleotides read TGTGCCAGCAGCTTTTCTAGCGGGGGGGCCCGAGATACGCAGTATTTT. This encodes CASSFSSGGARDTQYF.

This chain joins TRBV6-5 and TRBJ1-1; D call uncertain. This CDR3 has 13 amino acids. Deletions cut 7 bases from V and 2 bases from J, with 11 bases between. Germline-derived CDR1 and CDR2 are MNHEY and SVGAGI. Written as DNA, the CDR3 is TGTGCCAGCAAGGCGGGTCGCAACACTGAAGCTTTCTTT. As protein: CASKAGRNTEAFF.

The chain carries TRBV5-5 and TRBJ1-4, with D possibly being TRBD1 (5 bases). The CDR3 covers 14 residues. V shed 5 bases and J shed 8 bases, with 16 bases lying between them. Germline CDR1 reads SGHKS; CDR2 reads YYEKEE (reference sequence). CDR3 sequence (DNA): TGTGCCAGCAGATATGTCAGGGAGGGCGAAAAACTGTTTTTT. This sequence encodes CASRYVREGEKLFF.

The chain recombines TRBV23-1 with TRBJ2-4; 8 nucleotides agree with TRBD1. TRBV23-1 is filed as an ORF, its function uncertain. With V trimmed by 0 bases and J by 7 bases, 11 bases remained unmatched. This CDR3 is 17 amino acids long. CDR3 loop: CASSQSLGQVVGNIQYF. The CDR3 DNA follows: TGCGCCAGCAGTCAATCGCTGGGACAGGTGGTCGGGAACATTCAGTACTTC.

The chain has TRBV5-1 and TRBJ2-3; D not resolved. Trimming pared 0 bases from V and 2 bases from J, leaving 10 bases between. CDR1 SGHRS and CDR2 YFSETQ come from the germline V gene. The CDR3 runs to 15 residues. This chain's CDR3 is CASSLDQIITDTQYF. For the CDR3, the DNA is TGCGCCAGCAGCTTGGACCAGATAATCACAGATACGCAGTATTTT.

In this sample, this clone turned up once. The gene calls are TRBV6-5 and TRBJ2-5; D remains ambiguous. With 6 bases removed from V and 7 bases from J, the gap between germline ends came to 18 bases. Germline V lookup: CDR1 MNHEY, CDR2 SVGAGI. This CDR3 is 14 amino acids long. This CDR3 is CASSPTHQVATQYF. The CDR3 DNA reads as TGTGCCAGCAGCCCCACCCATCAGGTGGCGACCCAGTACTTC.

This clone was observed once. The CDR3 bases are TGCGCCAGCAGCTTGGCAGCGGGGCAAGATACGCAGTATTTT. It encodes CASSLAAGQDTQYF. V gene TRBV5-1 combines with J gene TRBJ2-3; 7 bases are shared with TRBD2. The CDR3 is 14 residues long. From germline, CDR1 is SGHRS and CDR2 YFSETQ. Germline trimming cut 0 bases from V and 5 bases from J; bases unmatched to any gene: 3.

The chain links TRBV4-1 to TRBJ1-3; possibly TRBD1 for D (5 bases). Trimming left V 2 bases short and J 4 bases short, with 15 bases between. The CDR3 length is 16 residues. The germline CDR1 and CDR2 sequences are MGHRA and YSYEKL. The CDR3 protein is CASSQRGGVSGNTIYF. DNA for the CDR3: TGCGCCAGCAGCCAACGGGGGGGGGTCTCCGGAAACACCATATATTTT.

This clone was counted a few times. V is TRBV3-1 (or the pseudogene TRBV3-2) and J is TRBJ2-2; possibly TRBD1 or TRBD2 for D (6 bases each). The CDR3 is made up of 16 amino acids. Deletions cut 3 bases from V and 4 bases from J, with 15 bases between. Per the germline V gene, CDR1 is LGHDT and CDR2 is YNNKEL (reference sequence). The CDR3: CASSHPRGRGTGELFF. Here the CDR3 DNA reads TGTGCCAGCAGCCATCCACGGGGGCGGGGCACCGGGGAGCTGTTTTTT.

The CDR3 reads CASSIDSGPGNTIYF. The CDR3 DNA follows: TGTGCCAGTAGTATTGATTCGGGGCCAGGAAACACCATATATTTT. The chain joins TRBV19 to TRBJ1-3; maybe TRBD1 (5 bases). Germline V lookup: CDR1 LNHDA, CDR2 SQIVND (reference sequence). Trimming left V 3 bases short and J 4 bases short, with 13 bases between. CDR3 length: 15 amino acids.

The CDR3 DNA reads TGTGCCACCAGTGATTCTGACAGGGTGTGGGGCTACACCTTC. Translated, it gives CATSDSDRVWGYTF. This rearrangement joins TRBV24-1 to TRBJ1-2; TRBD1 aligns across 7 bases. This CDR3 contains 14 residues. Germline values: CDR1 KGHDR, CDR2 SFDVKD. The trim removed 2 bases at V and 8 bases at J, leaving 7 bases unmatched.

The chain couples TRBV14 to TRBJ2-5, with D hard to call. CDR3 length: 12 residues. CDR1 SGHDN and CDR2 FVKESK come from the germline V gene. V lost 1 base and J lost 5, with 5 bases in between. CDR3 nucleotide sequence: TGTGCCAGCAGCCAAGCCAGGGAGACCCAGTACTTC. Amino acids: CASSQARETQYF.